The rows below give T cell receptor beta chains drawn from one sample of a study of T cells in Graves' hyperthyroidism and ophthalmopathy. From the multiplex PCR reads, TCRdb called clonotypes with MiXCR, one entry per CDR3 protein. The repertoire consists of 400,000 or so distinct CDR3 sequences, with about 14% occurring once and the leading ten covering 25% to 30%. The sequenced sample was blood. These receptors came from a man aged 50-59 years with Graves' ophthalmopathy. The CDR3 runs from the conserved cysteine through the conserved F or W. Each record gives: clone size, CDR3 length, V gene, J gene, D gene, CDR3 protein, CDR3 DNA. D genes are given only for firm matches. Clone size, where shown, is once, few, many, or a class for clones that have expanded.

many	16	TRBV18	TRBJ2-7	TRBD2	CASSPRGGSSSYEQYF	TGTGCCAGCTCACCACGGGGGGGTTCGAGCTCCTACGAGCAGTACTTC
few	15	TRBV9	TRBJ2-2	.	CASSVSGTLTGELFF	TGTGCCAGCAGCGTCAGTGGGACCCTCACCGGGGAGCTGTTTTTT
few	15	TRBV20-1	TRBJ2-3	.	CSARDLIEGGDTQYF	TGCAGTGCTAGAGATCTCATAGAAGGGGGAGATACGCAGTATTTT
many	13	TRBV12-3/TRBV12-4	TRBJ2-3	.	CASSPVTATGQYF	TGTGCCAGCAGCCCTGTGACCGCTACCGGGCAGTATTTT
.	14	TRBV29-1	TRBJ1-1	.	CSVEIHAMNTEAFF	TGCAGCGTTGAAATACATGCTATGAACACTGAAGCTTTCTTT
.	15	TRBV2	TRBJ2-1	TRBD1	CASVRDRGPYNEQFF	TGTGCCAGCGTTAGGGACAGGGGGCCCTACAATGAGCAGTTCTTC
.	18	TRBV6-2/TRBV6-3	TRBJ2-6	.	CASSYWGFGSSGANVLTF	TGTGCCAGCAGTTACTGGGGTTTTGGCAGCTCTGGGGCCAACGTCCTGACTTTC
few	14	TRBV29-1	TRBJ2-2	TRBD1	CSVSRGLGPGELFF	TGCAGCGTGTCCAGGGGGCTCGGGCCCGGGGAGCTGTTTTTT
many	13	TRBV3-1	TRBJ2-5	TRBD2	CASSRAAGGTQYF	TGTGCCAGCAGCCGAGCCGCGGGAGGAACCCAGTACTTC
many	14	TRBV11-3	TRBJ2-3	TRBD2	CASSLTSGRDTQYF	TGTGCCAGCAGCCTGACTAGCGGGAGAGATACGCAGTATTTT